This TCR beta chain was recovered during a study of Ad26.COV2.S vaccination and SARS-CoV-2 variants. Overall study results and limits: TCR breadth and depth estimates may have understated total T cell responses. People given the vaccine had a wider spike-specific TCR breadth than placebo recipients did. Placebo and vaccine recipients had non-spike TCR breadth that was similar. There was reportedly substantial breadth in spike-specific CD8+ and CD4+ T cell responses after vaccination.

In this sample, this clone turned up a few times. No antigen is known for it. V shed 5 bases, J shed 1 base, and the junction held 12 bases outside the gene matches. The V gene's germline CDR1 is LGHDT and CDR2 YNNKEL (reference sequence). This CDR3 contains 19 residues. Clones were read by immunoSEQ multiplex PCR, and TCRdb kept only the in-frame ones, dropping some. The data hold about 350,000 clones, with about 90% observed a single time. J is TRBJ1-6 and V is TRBV3-1 (or the pseudogene TRBV3-2); 9 nucleotides agree with TRBD1. The source was peripheral blood, collected after recovery from COVID-19. This sequence originates from a human donor who had recovered from COVID-19. The CDR3 sequence: CASSRGQGAGGSYNSPLHF. The CDR3 DNA is TGTGCCAGCAGCAGGGGACAGGGAGCTGGCGGGTCCTATAATTCACCCCTCCACTTT.